Listed below are T cell receptor beta chains from one sample, sequenced in a study of T-cell memory formation after mild COVID-19. TCRdb reprocessed the 5' RACE reads with MiXCR, giving one entry per CDR3 protein. The sample gives some 65,000 distinct CDR3 sequences, 16% of which show up once; about 31% is in the top ten. Sequencing was carried out using PBMCs or a T cell subset sorted from them (not recorded which). The receptors stem from an adult woman who had mild COVID-19 (a few samples of this study predate the infection). Cell type and time point are not known. Both conserved end residues are part of each CDR3. Fields, in order: CDR3 DNA, CDR3 protein, V gene, D gene, J gene, clone size. D genes are given only for firm matches. Clone size, where shown, is once, few, many, or a class for clones that have expanded.

CDR3 DNA: TGCAGTGCTAGAGATTCGAGACAGACCTACGAGCAGTACTTC
CDR3 protein: CSARDSRQTYEQYF
V gene: TRBV20-1
D gene: .
J gene: TRBJ2-7
clone size: many

CDR3 DNA: TGCAGCGTTGAAGTGAGAGGTCAGTGGACCCAGTACTTC
CDR3 protein: CSVEVRGQWTQYF
V gene: TRBV29-1
D gene: .
J gene: TRBJ2-5
clone size: few

CDR3 DNA: TGCGCCAGTCGAAAGACTAGCGGCTACTACGAGCAGTACTTC
CDR3 protein: CASRKTSGYYEQYF
V gene: TRBV4-1
D gene: TRBD2
J gene: TRBJ2-7
clone size: few

CDR3 DNA: TGTGCCAGCAGTTACTCCCAACCCACCGGGGAGCTGTTTTTT
CDR3 protein: CASSYSQPTGELFF
V gene: TRBV6-5
D gene: .
J gene: TRBJ2-2
clone size: .

CDR3 DNA: TGCAGCGTTGAAGATCCTCGGGGCAGCTACGAGCAGTACTTC
CDR3 protein: CSVEDPRGSYEQYF
V gene: TRBV29-1
D gene: .
J gene: TRBJ2-7
clone size: .

CDR3 DNA: TGCGCCAGCAGCTTGGCCGGGGACAGGGGCCTGGGTTCACCCCTCCACTTT
CDR3 protein: CASSLAGDRGLGSPLHF
V gene: TRBV5-1
D gene: TRBD1
J gene: TRBJ1-6
clone size: .

CDR3 DNA: TGTGCCAGCGGGCGGGGACATGAGCAGTTCTTC
CDR3 protein: CASGRGHEQFF
V gene: TRBV7-9
D gene: .
J gene: TRBJ2-1
clone size: .

CDR3 DNA: TGCGCCAGCAGCTTAGTCTACGGGGACTACGAGCAGTACTTC
CDR3 protein: CASSLVYGDYEQYF
V gene: TRBV5-1
D gene: .
J gene: TRBJ2-7
clone size: .

CDR3 DNA: TGTGCCAGCAGCTCTCAGGGGGACTCCTACGAGCAGTACTTC
CDR3 protein: CASSSQGDSYEQYF
V gene: TRBV7-9
D gene: TRBD1
J gene: TRBJ2-7
clone size: .

CDR3 DNA: TGCGCCAGCAGCCTTACTACCTCACCTTTCTCTGGGGCCAACGTCCTGACTTTC
CDR3 protein: CASSLTTSPFSGANVLTF
V gene: TRBV4-1
D gene: .
J gene: TRBJ2-6
clone size: .

CDR3 DNA: TGTGCCAGCACCCCGGGAGGGGTGACAGATACGCAGTATTTT
CDR3 protein: CASTPGGVTDTQYF
V gene: TRBV11-1
D gene: TRBD2
J gene: TRBJ2-3
clone size: many

CDR3 DNA: TGCAGCGTAGTTACAGGGAGAAACCCAGATACGCAGTATTTT
CDR3 protein: CSVVTGRNPDTQYF
V gene: TRBV29-1
D gene: .
J gene: TRBJ2-3
clone size: few

CDR3 DNA: TGTGCCAGCAGTTCTAGCGATTGGAATGAGCAGTTCTTC
CDR3 protein: CASSSSDWNEQFF
V gene: TRBV7-6
D gene: .
J gene: TRBJ2-1
clone size: few

CDR3 DNA: TGCGCCAGCAGCGTCCGGGACTCCTTCACAGATACGCAGTATTTT
CDR3 protein: CASSVRDSFTDTQYF
V gene: TRBV4-3
D gene: .
J gene: TRBJ2-3
clone size: .

CDR3 DNA: TGTGCCAGCACCCTAGTCCCGGGGGAGACCCAGTACTTC
CDR3 protein: CASTLVPGETQYF
V gene: TRBV5-5
D gene: .
J gene: TRBJ2-5
clone size: few

CDR3 DNA: TGCGCCAGCAGCCAAGTAGTTAGGACAAGCAACACCGGGGAGCTGTTTTTT
CDR3 protein: CASSQVVRTSNTGELFF
V gene: TRBV4-1
D gene: .
J gene: TRBJ2-2
clone size: few

CDR3 DNA: TGTGCCAGCAGCCCCGGGGTGACTACCGAGCAGTACTTC
CDR3 protein: CASSPGVTTEQYF
V gene: TRBV6-6
D gene: .
J gene: TRBJ2-7
clone size: .

CDR3 DNA: TGTGCCACCAGCAGAGGTACCGGGACAGGGTACGTCGAGACCCAGTACTTC
CDR3 protein: CATSRGTGTGYVETQYF
V gene: TRBV15
D gene: TRBD1
J gene: TRBJ2-5
clone size: few

CDR3 DNA: TGCGCCAGCAGCCAAGACGCCGTAAAGTTCTTC
CDR3 protein: CASSQDAVKFF
V gene: TRBV4-1
D gene: .
J gene: TRBJ2-1
clone size: .

CDR3 DNA: TGCAGCGTTCTATACGGGCCTGAAGCTTTCTTT
CDR3 protein: CSVLYGPEAFF
V gene: TRBV29-1
D gene: .
J gene: TRBJ1-1
clone size: few

CDR3 DNA: TGCAGCGTTGAGGGCGTGGGTTTTGACACTGAAGCTTTCTTT
CDR3 protein: CSVEGVGFDTEAFF
V gene: TRBV29-1
D gene: .
J gene: TRBJ1-1
clone size: few

CDR3 DNA: TGCAGCGTTGAATTAGCGGGGAGACAGGGCCACGAGCAGTACTTC
CDR3 protein: CSVELAGRQGHEQYF
V gene: TRBV29-1
D gene: .
J gene: TRBJ2-7
clone size: few

CDR3 DNA: TGCAGCGTTGGTAGGGCGGGAGATGAAGAGCAGTTCTTC
CDR3 protein: CSVGRAGDEEQFF
V gene: TRBV29-1
D gene: TRBD2
J gene: TRBJ2-1
clone size: .

CDR3 DNA: TGCGCCAGCAGCATCAGGGGTGGAAACACTGAAGCTTTCTTT
CDR3 protein: CASSIRGGNTEAFF
V gene: TRBV5-1
D gene: .
J gene: TRBJ1-1
clone size: .

CDR3 DNA: TGTGCCAGCAGCTGGCAATCCGGGAGTGACGAGCAGTACTTC
CDR3 protein: CASSWQSGSDEQYF
V gene: TRBV6-5
D gene: .
J gene: TRBJ2-7
clone size: .

CDR3 DNA: TGTGCCAGCAGTCCCCCTTCGGGGGTGGATCAGCCCCAGCATTTT
CDR3 protein: CASSPPSGVDQPQHF
V gene: TRBV12-3/TRBV12-4
D gene: .
J gene: TRBJ1-5
clone size: .

CDR3 DNA: TGTGCCAGTAGTATAACCGCCTACCTATCCTACGAGCAGTACTTC
CDR3 protein: CASSITAYLSYEQYF
V gene: TRBV19
D gene: .
J gene: TRBJ2-7
clone size: few

CDR3 DNA: TGTGCCAGCATCGACATCGGGAGGGACAGGGTGATCGGAACAGATACGCAGTATTTT
CDR3 protein: CASIDIGRDRVIGTDTQYF
V gene: TRBV5-6
D gene: .
J gene: TRBJ2-3
clone size: .

CDR3 DNA: TGCGCCAGCAGCCTGACAGGGATGAACACTGAAGCTTTCTTT
CDR3 protein: CASSLTGMNTEAFF
V gene: TRBV5-1
D gene: TRBD1
J gene: TRBJ1-1
clone size: few

CDR3 DNA: TGTGCCAGCAGCCCAACCCTCAGGGGGGGGAACACTGAAGCTTTCTTT
CDR3 protein: CASSPTLRGGNTEAFF
V gene: TRBV5-5
D gene: TRBD1
J gene: TRBJ1-1
clone size: .

CDR3 DNA: TGTGCCAGCAGCCCGGACCCGGGGGCAGGTGGCTACACCTTC
CDR3 protein: CASSPDPGAGGYTF
V gene: TRBV7-6
D gene: .
J gene: TRBJ1-2
clone size: .

CDR3 DNA: TGTGCCAGCAGCTTACGGGGGGCCTACGAGCAGTACTTC
CDR3 protein: CASSLRGAYEQYF
V gene: TRBV7-8
D gene: TRBD2
J gene: TRBJ2-7
clone size: many

CDR3 DNA: TGTGCCAGCAGTTCTCCCGGACAGGGAGCCTACAATGAGCAGTTCTTC
CDR3 protein: CASSSPGQGAYNEQFF
V gene: TRBV27
D gene: TRBD1
J gene: TRBJ2-1
clone size: few

CDR3 DNA: TGCGCCAGCAGCCAAGATATCGGGACAGCCTACGAGCAGTACTTC
CDR3 protein: CASSQDIGTAYEQYF
V gene: TRBV4-1
D gene: TRBD1
J gene: TRBJ2-7
clone size: few

CDR3 DNA: TGTGCCAGCAGTCCCTCTTTATCCTCGCTCAGTCCGAACACCGGGGAGCTGTTTTTT
CDR3 protein: CASSPSLSSLSPNTGELFF
V gene: TRBV6-9
D gene: .
J gene: TRBJ2-2
clone size: few

CDR3 DNA: TGTGCCAGCAGCCCAATACGTCGGGGGAACACCGGGGAGCTGTTTTTT
CDR3 protein: CASSPIRRGNTGELFF
V gene: TRBV7-9
D gene: .
J gene: TRBJ2-2
clone size: .

CDR3 DNA: TGTGCCAGCAGAATGACAGGGGGCCGGTACGAGCAGTACTTC
CDR3 protein: CASRMTGGRYEQYF
V gene: TRBV5-5
D gene: TRBD1
J gene: TRBJ2-7
clone size: .

CDR3 DNA: TGCAGCGTTGAATATGCGGGTTCGTACGAGCAGTACTTC
CDR3 protein: CSVEYAGSYEQYF
V gene: TRBV29-1
D gene: .
J gene: TRBJ2-7
clone size: .

CDR3 DNA: TGCGCCAGCAGCCAAGATTGGTCCCCGAGGGGCAATCAGCCCCAGCATTTT
CDR3 protein: CASSQDWSPRGNQPQHF
V gene: TRBV4-3
D gene: .
J gene: TRBJ1-5
clone size: .

CDR3 DNA: TGCGCCAGCAGCCAAGGAGCCGTAGCCGGGACAGGGGCAAGTCTGAACACTGAAGCTTTCTTT
CDR3 protein: CASSQGAVAGTGASLNTEAFF
V gene: TRBV4-3
D gene: TRBD1
J gene: TRBJ1-1
clone size: .

CDR3 DNA: TGTGCCAGCAGTCCGGGGGTTTACGAGCAGTACTTC
CDR3 protein: CASSPGVYEQYF
V gene: TRBV6-5
D gene: .
J gene: TRBJ2-7
clone size: few

CDR3 DNA: TGTGCCAGCAAGCAACTAGCGGGAAGCACAGATACGCAGTATTTT
CDR3 protein: CASKQLAGSTDTQYF
V gene: TRBV19
D gene: TRBD2
J gene: TRBJ2-3
clone size: few

CDR3 DNA: TGCGCCAGCAGCCATGGACAGGGCGGCCTCGATCTTAAAGCTTTCTTT
CDR3 protein: CASSHGQGGLDLKAFF
V gene: TRBV5-1
D gene: TRBD1
J gene: TRBJ1-1
clone size: .

CDR3 DNA: TGTGCCAGCAGCTTAGAATGGGACCAAGAGACCCAGTACTTC
CDR3 protein: CASSLEWDQETQYF
V gene: TRBV7-9
D gene: .
J gene: TRBJ2-5
clone size: .

CDR3 DNA: TGTGCCACCAGTGTGTCCAGGGGTTATGGCTACACCTTC
CDR3 protein: CATSVSRGYGYTF
V gene: TRBV24-1
D gene: .
J gene: TRBJ1-2
clone size: few

CDR3 DNA: TGCAGCGTTGACCCGCCAGGTCGGCCCTCGGGGGCCCTACTTAGCTCCTACAATGAGCAGTTCTTC
CDR3 protein: CSVDPPGRPSGALLSSYNEQFF
V gene: TRBV29-1
D gene: .
J gene: TRBJ2-1
clone size: .

CDR3 DNA: TGCAGTGCTAGAGAGCCTAGCCGGAGCTCCTACAATGAGCAGTTCTTC
CDR3 protein: CSAREPSRSSYNEQFF
V gene: TRBV20-1
D gene: .
J gene: TRBJ2-1
clone size: many

CDR3 DNA: TGCAGTGCTAGTCATAACCCCGCCGCCGGTTACGAGCAGTACTTC
CDR3 protein: CSASHNPAAGYEQYF
V gene: TRBV20-1
D gene: .
J gene: TRBJ2-7
clone size: .

CDR3 DNA: TGTGCCAGCAGTGTCGAAGGGAATAATTCACCCCTCCACTTT
CDR3 protein: CASSVEGNNSPLHF
V gene: TRBV25-1
D gene: .
J gene: TRBJ1-6
clone size: .

CDR3 DNA: TGTGCCACTGAAGAAACAGATACGCAGTATTTT
CDR3 protein: CATEETDTQYF
V gene: TRBV7-9
D gene: .
J gene: TRBJ2-3
clone size: .

CDR3 DNA: TGTGCCAGCAGCTCCATTTCAGCGGGAGCTGAGTACAATGAGCAGTTCTTC
CDR3 protein: CASSSISAGAEYNEQFF
V gene: TRBV7-3
D gene: TRBD2
J gene: TRBJ2-1
clone size: .

CDR3 DNA: TGTGCCAGCAGGACTTCCAACCTAGCGGGAGGATCCAATGAGCAGTTCTTC
CDR3 protein: CASRTSNLAGGSNEQFF
V gene: TRBV6-2/TRBV6-3
D gene: TRBD2
J gene: TRBJ2-1
clone size: .

CDR3 DNA: TGTGCCAGCAGTTCAGTCGATACGCAGTATTTT
CDR3 protein: CASSSVDTQYF
V gene: TRBV5-6
D gene: .
J gene: TRBJ2-3
clone size: .

CDR3 DNA: TGTGCCAGCAGTTCGCTCCGGGACAGTGACTACGAGCAGTACTTC
CDR3 protein: CASSSLRDSDYEQYF
V gene: TRBV6-2/TRBV6-3
D gene: TRBD1
J gene: TRBJ2-7
clone size: .

CDR3 DNA: TGTGCCAGCAGCCGGCTCGGACTAGCAGAGGACAATGAGCAGTTCTTC
CDR3 protein: CASSRLGLAEDNEQFF
V gene: TRBV14
D gene: TRBD2
J gene: TRBJ2-1
clone size: few